The present TCR beta chain was sequenced within a study of blood T cells in healthy people across ages (dated by TCRdb to the mid-2010s). About the investigation overall: In model experiments, template switching captured roughly one uniquely barcoded TCR beta cDNA molecule for every two T cells. The study measured age-related changes in TCR beta repertoire diversity using deep sequencing normalized with unique cDNA molecular identifiers. The donors were split into four age groups: young (average 16 years), middle-aged (about 40), aged (62) and long-lived (approximately 89). To avoid experimental bias, donors of different ages were randomly spread across the sequencing lanes. Using the same blood draw, the study looked at two additional independent replicas of 1 million unique cDNA reads for two donors, one aged 18 to 29 and the other aged 80 or older.

Worth noting for this clonotype: Its antigen has not been determined. No much larger clonotype is one base removed from it; base qualities were not supplied.

The library was produced with 5' RACE. The reads were generated on an Illumina HiSeq 2500. A second PCR of about 6 to 11 cycles was performed with a sample-barcoded 5' primer and a J-beta primer mix. A template-switch 5' adaptor carrying 12 random nucleotides introduced a unique molecular identifier onto each TCR beta cDNA molecule. At least 3 million CDR3-containing paired-end reads were obtained from each sample. The Mint cDNA synthesis kit, primed by a TRBC-specific oligonucleotide, was used to synthesize first-strand cDNA from all RNA. After uracil-DNA glycosylase treatment, a first 18-cycle PCR used universal primers M1SS and BC2_uni_R on all cDNA. Per the original workflow: Normalization of each sample was performed by random selection of 1 million high-quality reads, each carrying a distinct molecular identifier. Instead of being binned into consensus sequences, reads that shared molecular identifiers were thrown out. MiTCR, with a Q25 quality threshold and the strictest error-elimination algorithm, was used for CDR3 identification, clonotype clustering and error correction. A nonparametric unseen species model with Euler transformation was used to estimate a lower bound on total TCR beta diversity. TCRdb ran its own pipeline on the public reads, namely fastp trimming at Q25 and MiXCR clone calling, and kept in-frame beta chains. Every entry covers one CDR3 protein and lists the most common genes and DNA from its rows. The V and J calls reflect TCRdb's pipeline rather than the authors' work. This sample comprises 920,000 or so distinct CDR3 sequences, 45% of them detected only once. The ten largest clones take up approximately 17% of the sample.

General findings and caveats noted by the study authors: A strong correlation was found between observed TCR beta diversity and the percentage of naive T cells measured by flow cytometry. Donor CMV infection status was unknown, potentially confounding age-related changes in expanded clonotypes. Estimates of total diversity based on one million sequenced T cells were regarded as lower bounds and as underestimates. Bulk unsorted PBMC profiling prevented conclusive comparison of naive and antigen-experienced compartments. Observed TCR beta diversity per million T cells fell roughly linearly with age, and a significant reduction was already apparent by age approximately 41. Compared with the aged group, the long-lived group had more naive CD4+ T cells, fewer expanded clones and increased TCR diversity, a pattern suggesting age selection.

The 39 donors, aged about 6 to 95 years, were systemically healthy Caucasian individuals from Russia. Approximately 11 milliliters of peripheral blood were drawn from each donor into EDTA-treated Vacutainer tubes. Ficoll-Paque density-gradient centrifugation was used to isolate PBMCs, with at least 7 million per sample. Total RNA, at least 6 micrograms per sample, was extracted from PBMCs with Trizol reagent. The percentages of naive CD45RAhigh/CD27high T cells were determined by flow cytometry on a PBMC aliquot from every donor. This receptor was identified in a woman aged 55-70 years in good health. The sample comprised blood.

The nucleotides are TGCGCCAGCAATAGCGGGACCTACGAGCAGTACTTC. The resulting protein is CASNSGTYEQYF. This chain is built from TRBV10-2 and TRBJ2-7, with 8 central nucleotides matching TRBD2. Via the germline V gene, CDR1 is WSHSY and CDR2 SAAADI. Ends trimmed: V by 7 bases, J by 2 bases; bases unmatched to a gene: 1. The CDR3, cysteine through phenylalanine, is 12 amino acids long. Only the CDR3 part of the read is kept: 36 bases, read in frame from the first base.